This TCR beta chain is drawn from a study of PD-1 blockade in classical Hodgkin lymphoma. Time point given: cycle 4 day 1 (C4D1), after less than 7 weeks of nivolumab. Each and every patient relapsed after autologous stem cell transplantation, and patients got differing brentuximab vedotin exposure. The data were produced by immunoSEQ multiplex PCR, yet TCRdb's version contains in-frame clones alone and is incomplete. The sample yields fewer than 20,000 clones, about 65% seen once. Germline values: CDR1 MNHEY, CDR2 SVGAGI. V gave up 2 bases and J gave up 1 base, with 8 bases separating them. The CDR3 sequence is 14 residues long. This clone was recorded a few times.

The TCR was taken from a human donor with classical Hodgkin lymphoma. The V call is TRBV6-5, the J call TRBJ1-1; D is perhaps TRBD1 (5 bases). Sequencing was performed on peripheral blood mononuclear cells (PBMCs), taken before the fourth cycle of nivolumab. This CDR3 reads CASSYRGQNTEAFF. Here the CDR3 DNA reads TGTGCCAGCAGTTACAGGGGCCAGAACACTGAAGCTTTCTTT.